These 7 T cell receptor beta chains originate from one sample sequenced in a study of shared clonotypes between healthy human individuals. Method: immunoSEQ multiplex PCR; TCRdb's copy keeps in-frame clones and lacks some. This table has 650,000 to 700,000 clones, roughly 91% appearing once. The material sequenced was memory CD8+ T cells from PBMCs. Described subset: CD45RO+ cells pooled with CCR7-negative TemRA cells. These receptors all come from a man aged 18 to 29 in good health. Some clones in this sample may be carry-over from other donors' samples.

This rearrangement joins TRBV15 to TRBJ1-3; no clear D gene. Germline CDR1 LNHNV, CDR2 YYDKDF (reference sequence). The CDR3 consists of 12 residues. The germline V and J ends were trimmed by 5 bases and 4 bases, with 6 bases remaining between them. The CDR3 sequence is CATSAGGNTIYF. The CDR3 DNA follows: TGTGCCACCAGCGCGGGGGGAAACACCATATATTTT.

The chain employs TRBV5-1 and TRBJ2-7; D tentatively reads TRBD1 or TRBD2 (7 bases each). V was pared by 6 bases and J by 5 bases, with 21 bases between. This CDR3 region has 15 residues. Germline V gives CDR1 SGHRS, CDR2 YFSETQ. CDR3 loop: CASKQGGGSLHEQYF. The CDR3 DNA reads TGCGCCAGCAAACAAGGGGGCGGGAGCCTCCACGAGCAGTACTTC.

The chain uses TRBV9 and TRBJ1-2; D is ambiguous. V was clipped by 5 bases and J by 4 bases, with 21 bases between them. The CDR3 sequence is 16 residues long. From germline, CDR1 is SGDLS and CDR2 YYNGEE. CDR3 in DNA: TGTGCCAGCAGACAAACAGAACCCTGGGCCAGCTATGGCTACACCTTC. Translation gives CASRQTEPWASYGYTF.

The chain is built from TRBV19 and TRBJ1-5, with D unclear. V gave up 1 base and J gave up 0 bases, with 4 bases separating them. The CDR3 consists of 14 residues. Germline V gives CDR1 LNHDA, CDR2 SQIVND (reference sequence). The CDR3 nucleotides read TGTGCCAGTAGTATAGTGGTTAGCAATCAGCCCCAGCATTTT. Protein product: CASSIVVSNQPQHF.

The chain has TRBV9 and TRBJ2-3, with TRBD2 matching 9 bases. CDR1 and CDR2 from the germline V gene are SGDLS and YYNGEE. V lost 4 bases, J lost 3 bases, and 9 bases stayed unmatched. The CDR3 is made up of 16 amino acids. The CDR3 region is CASSPGRLADTDTQYF. The DNA for the CDR3 is TGTGCCAGCAGCCCGGGAAGACTAGCGGATACAGATACGCAGTATTTT.

The J gene is TRBJ1-5, the V gene TRBV28, with D possibly matching TRBD1 (6 bases). The length of the CDR3 is 17 residues. CDR1 is MDHEN and CDR2 is SYDVKM in the germline V gene. Trimming removed 2 bases from V and 4 bases from J, with 18 bases in between. The CDR3 region has the DNA TGTGCCAGCAGTTTAATCGCGTGGACAGTGACTAATCAGCCCCAGCATTTT. Its translation: CASSLIAWTVTNQPQHF.

This sequence joins TRBV28 and TRBJ2-5; 7 nucleotides align to TRBD2. V dropped 5 bases and J dropped 9; count of bases not matched to a gene: 6. This CDR3 spans 12 amino acids. The V gene's germline CDR1 is MDHEN and CDR2 SYDVKM. CDR3: CASSTRAGAQYF. CDR3 sequence (DNA): TGTGCCAGCAGTACCAGGGCGGGGGCCCAGTACTTC.